What follows are 17 T cell receptor beta chains derived from one specimen sequenced in a study of T-cell reconstitution after alpha-beta-depleted transplantation in children. The TCRbeta library incorporated unique molecular identifiers. One entry per CDR3 protein results from TCRdb running MiXCR on the PCR reads. Of fewer than 750,000 distinct CDR3 sequences listed, over 20% were seen once; the top ten hold less than 40%. The input for sequencing was PBMCs, taken before TCRalphabeta/CD19-depleted stem cell transplant. The receptor source for this set is a boy under two years old with Wiskott-Aldrich syndrome, due to receive a stem cell transplant.

This rearrangement joins TRBV7-2 to TRBJ1-5; D is possibly TRBD1 (5 bases). Germline V gives CDR1 SGHTA, CDR2 FQGNSA. V dropped 1 base and J dropped 2 bases, with 15 bases sitting between them. CDR3 length: 17 amino acids. The CDR3 region has the DNA TGTGCCAGCAGCTTAGGATTCGGGGGAGGACGCAATCAGCCCCAGCATTTT. It encodes CASSLGFGGGRNQPQHF.

This clonotype was counted between two and nine times. This chain uses TRBV6-5 with TRBJ1-1; no reliable D call. The CDR3 has 16 amino acids. From germline, CDR1 is MNHEY and CDR2 SVGAGI. The V gene lost 4 bases and the J gene lost 4 bases, with 19 bases spanning the gap. The CDR3 here is CASSSIMGGFGTEAFF. As DNA, the CDR3 is TGTGCCAGCAGTTCAATTATGGGAGGGTTCGGCACTGAAGCTTTCTTT.

This clonotype was seen only a few times. The chain joins TRBV5-1 to TRBJ1-6; D not certain. Germline values: CDR1 SGHRS, CDR2 YFSETQ. CDR3 length: 15 residues. V was cut by 5 bases and J by 3 bases, with 12 bases left in between. In nucleotides, the CDR3 is TGCGCCAGCAGTCCGGACCGCCTCTATAATTCACCCCTCCACTTT. This codes for CASSPDRLYNSPLHF. Looking up the rest from reference TRBV5-1 and TRBJ1-6 gives the full variable domain: KAGVTQTPRYLIKTRGQQVTLSCSPISGHRSVSWYQQTPGQGLQFLFEYFSETQRNKGNFPGRFSGRQFSNSRSEMNVSTLELGDSALYLCASSPDRLYNSPLHFGNGTRLTVT.

The chain employs TRBV7-6 and TRBJ1-5; 7 positions agree with TRBD1. Looked up from germline, CDR1 is SGHVS and CDR2 is FNYEAQ. V shed 4 bases and J 3 bases; nucleotides not matched to a gene: 9. There are 16 residues in the CDR3. CDR3 protein: CASSSFPGQNNQPQHF. In DNA, the CDR3 is TGTGCCAGCAGCTCCTTCCCGGGACAGAACAATCAGCCCCAGCATTTT.

This chain joins TRBV29-1 and TRBJ2-7; D possibly uses TRBD1 or TRBD2 (5 bases each). The CDR3 is 13 residues long. V was pared by 8 bases and J by 0 bases, with 14 bases between. Germline CDR1 and CDR2: SQVTM and ANQGSEA. As DNA, the CDR3 is TGCAGCATCCGGGACGCGAGCTCCTACGAGCAGTACTTC. It specifies CSIRDASSYEQYF.

This clonotype was detected once. This chain joins TRBV12-3 or TRBV12-4 and TRBJ2-1; D uncertain. Trimming left V 4 bases short and J 11 bases short, with 9 bases between. The CDR3 has 11 residues. The DNA for the CDR3 is TGTGCCAGCAGTTCAAGAGACAAGCAGTTCTTC. Amino acid sequence: CASSSRDKQFF.

This clonotype has more than one count but fewer than ten. The V and J genes are TRBV5-1 and TRBJ1-2, with TRBD1 as a possible D gene (6 bases). The CDR3 loop spans 15 amino acids. CDR1 is SGHRS, CDR2 YFSETQ, per germline. V was trimmed by 3 bases and J by 0 bases, leaving 12 bases between them. The CDR3 DNA is TGCGCCAGCAGCTCGGACGGACAGACTAACTATGGCTACACCTTC. Protein product: CASSSDGQTNYGYTF.

The rearrangement uses TRBV6-1 and TRBJ1-3; D is unresolved. The CDR3 is 13 amino acids. Germline CDR1 is MNHNS and CDR2 is SASEGT. V gave up 0 bases and J gave up 4 bases, with 4 bases separating them. CDR3 sequence: CASSEAPGNTIYF. The CDR3 nucleotides read TGTGCCAGCAGTGAAGCGCCAGGAAACACCATATATTTT.

The chain has TRBV5-4 and TRBJ2-1; 13 nucleotides line up with TRBD2. With 2 bases clipped from V and 7 bases from J, the junction kept 6 bases outside the gene matches. Germline V gene data show CDR1 as SGHNT and CDR2 as YYREEE (reference sequence). CDR3 length: 16 residues. As DNA, the CDR3 is TGTGCCAGCAGCTTTGGACTAGCGGGAGACCCAAATGAGCAGTTCTTC. It translates to CASSFGLAGDPNEQFF. The variable domain in full, completed from reference TRBV5-4 and TRBJ2-1, reads ETGVTQSPTHLIKTRGQQVTLRCSSQSGHNTVSWYQQALGQGPQFIFQYYREEENGRGNFPPRFSGLQFPNYSSELNVNALELDDSALYLCASSFGLAGDPNEQFFGPGTRLTVL.

There are a few counts of this clonotype. The chain recombines TRBV27 with TRBJ2-1; 12 bases agree with TRBD2. CDR3 length: 17 residues. Germline CDR1 MNHEY, CDR2 SMNVEV (reference sequence). V shed 6 bases and J 0 bases; nucleotides not matched to a gene: 6. The CDR3: CASRATSGGSSYNEQFF. CDR3 nucleotides: TGTGCCAGCAGAGCAACTAGCGGGGGGAGCTCCTACAATGAGCAGTTCTTC.

This chain links TRBV4-1 with TRBJ2-5, with D perhaps matching TRBD2 (6 bases). The germline V and J ends were trimmed by 3 bases and 3 bases, with 11 bases remaining between them. There are 14 residues in the CDR3. Looked up from germline, CDR1 is MGHRA and CDR2 is YSYEKL. CDR3 bases: TGCGCCAGCAGCCAGCGGGACTCAGAAGAGACCCAGTACTTC. It yields the protein CASSQRDSEETQYF.

This rearrangement joins TRBV10-3 to TRBJ2-7, with 8 nucleotides matching TRBD1. The germline CDR1 and CDR2 sequences are ENHRY and SYGVKD. Losses at the gene ends were 0 bases for V and 0 bases for J; bases not matched to a gene: 7. The CDR3 runs 17 residues. The CDR3 sequence is CAISESIGQGGSYEQYF. The CDR3 nucleotides are TGTGCCATCAGTGAGTCCATAGGACAGGGCGGCTCCTACGAGCAGTACTTC.

The J gene is TRBJ1-1, the V gene TRBV5-1; TRBD1 might be the D (5 bases). The V end lost 5 bases, the J end lost 1 base, and 9 bases lay between the germline ends. CDR1 is SGHRS, CDR2 YFSETQ, per germline. The CDR3 runs to 13 residues. CDR3 sequence (DNA): TGCGCCAGCAGGGGCAGGGAGAACACTGAAGCTTTCTTT. It specifies CASRGRENTEAFF.

This clonotype was found a few times. The chain carries TRBV5-1 and TRBJ2-1; the D is unclear. This CDR3 comprises 17 residues. CDR1 SGHRS and CDR2 YFSETQ come from the germline V gene. The V end lost 0 bases, the J end lost 0 bases, and 13 bases lay between the germline ends. CDR3 amino acids: CASSLATLTLSYNEQFF. In nucleotides, the CDR3 is TGCGCCAGCAGCTTGGCGACTTTGACCCTCTCCTACAATGAGCAGTTCTTC. The full variable domain, rest sourced from reference TRBV5-1 and TRBJ2-1, is KAGVTQTPRYLIKTRGQQVTLSCSPISGHRSVSWYQQTPGQGLQFLFEYFSETQRNKGNFPGRFSGRQFSNSRSEMNVSTLELGDSALYLCASSLATLTLSYNEQFFGPGTRLTVL.

CDR3 amino acids: CASSSWTSGRQETQYF. Written as DNA, the CDR3 is TGTGCCAGCAGTAGCTGGACTAGCGGGAGACAGGAGACCCAGTACTTC. The J gene is TRBJ2-5, the V gene TRBV6-1; the match to TRBD2 covers 13 bases. Trimming at V came to 5 bases and at J to 5 bases, leaving 8 bases not matched to a gene. The CDR3 spans 16 residues. Germline-derived CDR1 and CDR2 are MNHNS and SASEGT.

J is TRBJ1-1 and V is TRBV3-1; D is ambiguous. Germline loops: CDR1 LGHDT, CDR2 YNNKEL (reference sequence). The V end lost 3 bases, the J end lost 8 bases, and 25 bases lay between the germline ends. The CDR3 loop spans 17 amino acids. DNA for the CDR3: TGTGCCAGCAGCCATCGGTCGAGGCCAAGCGGGTGGCTCGAAGCTTTCTTT. Its protein product is CASSHRSRPSGWLEAFF.

This clonotype has a handful of counts. The V call is TRBV5-1, the J call TRBJ2-7; D possibly uses TRBD1 or TRBD2 (5 bases each). The CDR3 runs 13 residues. Germline V gene data show CDR1 as SGHRS and CDR2 as YFSETQ. V lost 4 bases and J 3 bases, leaving 11 bases between the germline ends. DNA for the CDR3: TGCGCCAGCAGCCGGGACGAACTCTACGAGCAGTACTTC. Its translation: CASSRDELYEQYF.